This T cell receptor (beta chain) stems from a study of identical twins. V lost 6 bases, J lost 2 bases, and 8 bases lay in between. CDR3 length: 13 amino acids. Germline V lookup: CDR1 SGHRS, CDR2 YFSETQ. A single record per CDR3 protein comes from TCRdb applying MiXCR to the 5' RACE reads. The table lists under 900,000 distinct CDR3 sequences, 10% to 15% of them singletons. The same data also contributed to another study, on yellow fever vaccine responses in identical twins.

The sequenced sample was PBMCs. The chain employs TRBV5-1 and TRBJ2-2; D may be TRBD1 (6 bases). This receptor was obtained from a young woman in good health. CDR3: CASTQGNTGELFF. Written as DNA, the CDR3 is TGCGCCAGCACACAGGGTAACACCGGGGAGCTGTTTTTT.